This TCR beta chain was sequenced in a study of T cell repertoires in cytomegalovirus infection. About the study: Used in the study were CMV epitopes, some recently identified and HLA-C-restricted, others well-studied and HLA-B-restricted. In public TCR beta signatures, there were indications of both CMV infection and matching HLA type.

With regard to this clonotype: Its antigen is not known.

MiXCR, applied by TCRdb to the reads, yields one record per CDR3 protein. There are fewer than 850,000 distinct CDR3 sequences in the sample; 25% to 30% occur only once, and roughly 13% lies in the top ten. Points from the study as a whole: The response measured ex vivo was dominated by TCR beta clonotypes (HLA-C-restricted and CMV-specific).

Germline CDR1 LGHNA, CDR2 YSLEER. V gave up 0 bases and J gave up 5 bases; unmatched junction bases: 17. This CDR3 region has 19 residues. The J gene is TRBJ2-3, the V gene TRBV4-3; 7 nucleotides align to TRBD1. The TCR originated in a human donor in good health (CMV status not recorded). Some clones in this sample may be carry-over from other donors' samples. This material consisted of cultured CD8+ T cells from PBMCs, taken from culture after CMV antigen stimulation. CDR3 loop: CASSQDLGPTGLWVDTQYF. CDR3 bases: TGCGCCAGCAGCCAAGATCTAGGCCCGACAGGGCTTTGGGTAGATACGCAGTATTTT.